The 32 T cell receptor beta chains in this list originate from one sample, sequenced in a study of beta chain features in type 1 diabetes. Study-level results: TCRB CDR3 length was moderately but significantly reduced in all four CD4+ subsets of Type 1 diabetes patients.

The antigens for these receptors are not known. The sequenced template was cDNA made from the entire isolated RNA. Assay used: immunoSEQ multiplex PCR; TCRdb lists only in-frame clones, some missing. This table holds around 130,000 clones, roughly 10% found once. Sequenced sample: central memory CD4+ T cells from blood. These receptors were obtained from a man aged 30 to 45 with type 1 diabetes.

The rearrangement links TRBV6-6 to TRBJ2-1; weak D call: TRBD1 (5 bases). This CDR3 has 13 residues. Per germline, CDR1 MNHNY and CDR2 SVGAGI (reference sequence). V shed 4 bases and J shed 9 bases, with 13 bases lying between them. CDR3 sequence: CASSSTGWGEQFF. The CDR3, as DNA: TGTGCCAGCAGTTCCACAGGCTGGGGTGAGCAGTTCTTC.

The chain has TRBV4-1 and TRBJ1-5; D remains ambiguous. Germline V gene data show CDR1 as MGHRA and CDR2 as YSYEKL. Trimming took 0 bases from V and 7 from J, leaving 10 bases between them. CDR3 length: 14 residues. CDR3 protein: CASSQERAWQPQHF. Written as DNA, the CDR3 is TGCGCCAGCAGCCAAGAGAGGGCTTGGCAGCCCCAGCATTTT.

This clone was counted between two and nine times. The rearrangement uses TRBV30 and TRBJ1-3, with D perhaps TRBD1 (5 bases). Germline lookup yields CDR1 GTSNPN and CDR2 SVGIG (reference sequence). This CDR3 is built from 15 residues. V lost 3 bases and J lost 5, with 17 bases in between. The CDR3 DNA sequence: TGTGCCTGGAGCCAATCGGGGGGGATTCGAAACACCATATATTTT. Translation gives CAWSQSGGIRNTIYF.

This clone was counted at least ten times. V usage is TRBV28 and J usage is TRBJ1-4; D is perhaps TRBD1 (5 bases). Trimming took 3 bases from V and 7 from J, leaving 15 bases between them. The germline gives CDR1 MDHEN, CDR2 SYDVKM. The CDR3 spans 15 residues. CDR3 loop: CASSFRAPGSEKLFF. The CDR3 DNA reads as TGTGCCAGCAGTTTCAGGGCCCCGGGTAGTGAAAAACTGTTTTTT.

This clone came up a few times. V usage is TRBV15 and J usage is TRBJ1-5; possible D gene TRBD1, 5 bases. CDR3 length: 17 residues. Germline V gene lookup returns CDR1 LNHNV and CDR2 YYDKDF (reference sequence). Trimming removed 1 base from V and 8 bases from J, with 21 bases in between. CDR3 region: CATSRASDSGQYEPQHF. The CDR3 DNA reads TGTGCCACCAGCAGAGCATCCGACAGTGGCCAGTATGAGCCCCAGCATTTT. Combining the CDR3 with reference TRBV15 and TRBJ1-5 gives the whole variable domain DAMVIQNPRYQVTQFGKPVTLSCSQTLNHNVMYWYQQKSSQAPKLLFHYYDKDFNNEADTPDNFQSRRPNTSFCFLDIRSPGLGDTAMYLCATSRASDSGQYEPQHFGDGTRLSIL.

There are a few counts of this clone. V gene TRBV6-5 combines with J gene TRBJ1-2, with a tentative D call TRBD1 (6 bases). Between the trimmed V and J ends, which lost 6 bases and 0 bases, there was a span of 11 bases. Germline lookup yields CDR1 MNHEY and CDR2 SVGAGI. There are 14 residues in the CDR3. The CDR3 nucleotides read TGTGCCAGCAGACGGACAGCTTCTAACTATGGCTACACCTTC. Translation gives CASRRTASNYGYTF.

This clone was seen a handful of times. This chain uses TRBV30 with TRBJ2-2, with D possibly TRBD1 on 5 matching bases. The ends were cut back, 0 bases at V and 5 bases at J, with 19 bases in the middle. The CDR3 extends over 17 amino acids. The V gene's germline CDR1 is GTSNPN and CDR2 SVGIG (reference sequence). DNA of the CDR3: TGTGCCTGGAGTGTACTCGGAACAGGCCGTCTAACCGGGGAGCTGTTTTTT. Its translation is CAWSVLGTGRLTGELFF.

This clone occurred many times. The rearrangement joins TRBV5-4 to TRBJ2-1; D perhaps matches TRBD1 (8 bases). The CDR3 sequence is 14 residues long. The germline CDR1 and CDR2 sequences are SGHNT and YYREEE (reference sequence). V shed 4 bases and J shed 8 bases, with 16 bases lying between them. Here the CDR3 reads CASSRTGRGDEQFF. CDR3 coding DNA: TGTGCCAGCAGCCGGACAGGGAGGGGCGATGAGCAGTTCTTC.

The rearrangement uses TRBV7-3 and TRBJ2-3, with a weak D call TRBD1 (5 bases). The CDR3 has 14 residues. The V gene lost 2 bases and the J gene lost 6 bases, with 12 bases spanning the gap. The V gene's germline CDR1 is SGHTA and CDR2 FQGTGA. The CDR3 bases are TGTGCCAGCAGCTTACGCGCAGGGCCCGATACGCAGTATTTT. Protein sequence: CASSLRAGPDTQYF.

The CDR3 loop reads CASSFTGSYGYTF. DNA of the CDR3: TGTGCCAGCAGTTTCACCGGGAGCTATGGCTACACCTTC. The V call is TRBV6-5, the J call TRBJ1-2; D is ambiguous. CDR1 and CDR2 from the germline V gene are MNHEY and SVGAGI. The germline V and J ends were trimmed by 4 bases and 4 bases, with 10 bases remaining between them. This CDR3 is 13 amino acids long.

This chain joins TRBV7-3 and TRBJ2-3; 7 nucleotides line up with TRBD2. The CDR3 runs to 14 residues. Germline loops: CDR1 SGHTA, CDR2 FQGTGA. V shed 5 bases and J 2 bases; nucleotides not matched to a gene: 4. CDR3 nucleotide sequence: TGTGCCAGCAGCCTTACTAGCGTCACAGATACGCAGTATTTT. Its protein product is CASSLTSVTDTQYF.

The V gene is TRBV6-5, the J gene TRBJ2-5; 7 bases line up with TRBD1. Germline-derived CDR1 and CDR2 are MNHEY and SVGAGI. The ends lost 4 bases at V and 3 bases at J; junction bases unmatched: 8. CDR3 length: 15 amino acids. CDR3 DNA: TGTGCCAGCAGTTCCCCCCGACAGGGAAAAGAGACCCAGTACTTC. As protein: CASSSPRQGKETQYF.

This chain uses TRBV11-2 with TRBJ2-2, with D perhaps matching TRBD2 (5 bases). Looked up from germline, CDR1 is SGHAT and CDR2 is FQNNGV. V was shortened by 5 bases and J by 7 bases, with 8 bases between the two germline ends. This CDR3 comprises 12 residues. For the CDR3, the DNA is TGTGCCAGCAGCCGGCGGGTCGGGGAGCTGTTTTTT. Protein product: CASSRRVGELFF.

In its sample, this clone was seen a few times. The V and J genes are TRBV11-1 and TRBJ1-5, with 8 bases lining up with TRBD1. Germline assignment: CDR1 SGHAT and CDR2 FQDESV (reference sequence). This CDR3 contains 15 residues. Losses at the gene ends were 2 bases for V and 7 bases for J; bases not matched to a gene: 7. The CDR3 spells CASSLFQGADQPQHF. DNA for the CDR3: TGTGCCAGCAGCTTATTTCAGGGGGCTGACCAGCCCCAGCATTTT.

The chain is built from TRBV6-5 and TRBJ1-6, with 7 nucleotides matching TRBD1. Germline CDR1 and CDR2: MNHEY and SVGAGI. J gave up 8 bases and V 7 bases, and 5 bases lay outside the gene matches. CDR3 length: 13 residues. CDR3 nucleotide sequence: TGTGCCAGCATTGACAGGGCGGATTCACCCCTCCACTTT. This encodes CASIDRADSPLHF.

The rearrangement joins TRBV29-1 to TRBJ1-1, with D tentatively TRBD1 (5 bases). Trimming took off 6 bases at V and 1 base at J, with 12 bases between the two ends. CDR1 is SQVTM, CDR2 ANQGSEA, per germline. The CDR3 sequence is 13 residues long. In DNA, the CDR3 is TGCAGCGTCCACAGGTGGGGGAACACTGAAGCTTTCTTT. Its protein is CSVHRWGNTEAFF.

The rearrangement joins TRBV5-1 to TRBJ2-1; 7 nucleotides align to TRBD1. The CDR3 covers 15 residues. V gave up 4 bases and J gave up 1 base; unmatched junction bases: 5. Germline lookup yields CDR1 SGHRS and CDR2 YFSETQ. The CDR3 DNA is TGCGCCAGCAGCCCGGGACAGACTTCCTACAATGAGCAGTTCTTC. It specifies CASSPGQTSYNEQFF.

This clone has just a few counts. The chain employs TRBV4-3 and TRBJ1-2; 10 bases are shared with TRBD1. Trimming took 4 bases from V and 6 from J; bases not matched to a gene: 11. Germline CDR1 LGHNA, CDR2 YSLEER. The CDR3 has 16 amino acids. DNA for the CDR3: TGCGCCAGCAGCCTTGGCGGGACAGGGGCCATGGATGGCTACACCTTC. Encoded protein: CASSLGGTGAMDGYTF.

V is TRBV7-9 and J is TRBJ2-7; unclear D gene. The CDR3 covers 13 residues. Germline loops: CDR1 SEHNR, CDR2 FQNEAQ (reference sequence). The ends were cut back, 2 bases at V and 6 bases at J, with 11 bases in the middle. The CDR3 coding sequence is TGTGCCAGCAGCTTACCCCCCCCCGGCGAGCAGTACTTC. Residues: CASSLPPPGEQYF.

The V and J genes are TRBV6-6 and TRBJ1-5, with TRBD1 matching over 7 bases. The CDR3 covers 13 residues. Trimming cost V 9 bases and J 4 bases; bases outside gene matches: 6. Germline V gene sequence: CDR1 MNHNY, CDR2 SVGAGI (reference sequence). The CDR3 DNA reads TGTGCCAGTTGTGACAGGGAGAATCAGCCCCAGCATTTT. Translating it yields CASCDRENQPQHF.

This chain uses TRBV19 with TRBJ1-5, with a weak D call TRBD1 (5 bases). Germline-derived CDR1 and CDR2 are LNHDA and SQIVND (reference sequence). The CDR3 covers 13 residues. V was clipped by 5 bases and J by 4 bases, with 9 bases between them. The CDR3 DNA follows: TGTGCCAGTAGTGGCTGGACAAATCAGCCCCAGCATTTT. Encoded protein: CASSGWTNQPQHF. Complete variable domain (other parts from reference TRBV19 and TRBJ1-5): DGGITQSPKYLFRKEGQNVTLSCEQNLNHDAMYWYRQDPGQGLRLIYYSQIVNDFQKGDIAEGYSVSREKKESFPLTVTSAQKNPTAFYLCASSGWTNQPQHFGDGTRLSIL.

This sequence joins TRBV28 and TRBJ2-2; 7 bases match TRBD1. The CDR3 contains 16 residues. Germline-derived CDR1 and CDR2 are MDHEN and SYDVKM. J gave up 2 bases and V 4 bases, and 7 bases lay outside the gene matches. The CDR3 region is CASSSPTGLNTGELFF. Written as DNA, the CDR3 is TGTGCCAGCAGTTCTCCGACAGGGCTAAACACCGGGGAGCTGTTTTTT.

This sequence joins TRBV20-1 and TRBJ2-5; D remains unclear. The CDR3 runs to 11 residues. Germline assignment: CDR1 DFQATT and CDR2 SNEGSKA (reference sequence). The V end lost 8 bases, the J end lost 4 bases, and 11 bases lay between the germline ends. CDR3: CSTTVGETQYF. The CDR3 DNA follows: TGCAGTACTACCGTCGGAGAGACCCAGTACTTC.

J is TRBJ1-4 and V is TRBV6-5, with D perhaps TRBD1 (6 bases). Trimming cost V 5 bases and J 3 bases, with 10 bases left between them. Germline values: CDR1 MNHEY, CDR2 SVGAGI. The CDR3 spans 14 residues. CDR3 bases: TGTGCCAGCAGTCCCACAGGGTCTAATGAAAAACTGTTTTTT. Its protein product is CASSPTGSNEKLFF.

This clone has more than one count but fewer than ten. The chain joins TRBV4-3 to TRBJ2-3, with TRBD1 matching over 10 bases. Germline V gene lookup returns CDR1 LGHNA and CDR2 YSLEER. The trim removed 1 base at V and 4 bases at J, leaving 5 bases unmatched. The CDR3 is 16 amino acids. The CDR3 loop is CASSQGTTGGADTQYF. As DNA, the CDR3 is TGCGCCAGCAGCCAAGGAACGACAGGGGGCGCAGATACGCAGTATTTT.

The sample holds one count of this clone. This chain links TRBV2 with TRBJ1-5, with 8 bases identical to TRBD1. The CDR3 extends over 14 amino acids. The V segment lost 2 bases and the J segment 4 bases; nucleotides outside the gene matches: 1. Looked up from germline, CDR1 is SNHLY and CDR2 is FYNNEI. In DNA form, the CDR3 reads TGTGCCAGCAGTGAAAGGGACAGGAATCAGCCCCAGCATTTT. Protein sequence: CASSERDRNQPQHF.

This clone occurred a few times. This chain joins TRBV27 and TRBJ1-5; D might be TRBD1 (5 bases). Germline assignment: CDR1 MNHEY and CDR2 SMNVEV (reference sequence). Trimming cost V 4 bases and J 4 bases, with 11 bases left between them. The CDR3 length is 14 residues. CDR3: CASSSHYRNQPQHF. In DNA, the CDR3 is TGTGCCAGCAGTTCCCATTACAGGAATCAGCCCCAGCATTTT.

This chain uses TRBV30 with TRBJ1-3, with D perhaps TRBD1 (5 bases). This CDR3 is 12 amino acids long. Germline CDR1 and CDR2: GTSNPN and SVGIG (reference sequence). V lost 2 bases, J lost 3 bases, and 5 bases lay in between. Here the CDR3 DNA reads TGTGCCTGGAGTAGGGGTGGAAACACCATATATTTT. Its translation: CAWSRGGNTIYF.

This clone occurred once. This rearrangement joins TRBV7-3 to TRBJ2-2; D possibly corresponds to TRBD2 (5 bases). The CDR3 is 12 residues long. The V and J ends lost 5 bases and 6 bases respectively, with 7 bases between them. CDR1 is SGHTA, CDR2 FQGTGA, per germline. The CDR3 region is CASSRAAGELFF. The CDR3 bases are TGTGCCAGCAGCAGAGCGGCCGGGGAGCTGTTTTTT.

There are a few counts of this clone. The V and J genes are TRBV11-3 and TRBJ1-6, with 9 nucleotides matching TRBD1. V was clipped by 4 bases and J by 14 bases; unmatched bases: 18. This CDR3 is built from 17 residues. Germline values: CDR1 SGHNT, CDR2 YENEEA. The DNA for the CDR3 is TGTGCCAGCAGCTCCCTAACAGGGGGCGTATCGTTCGGTTCCCTCCACTTT. It codes for CASSSLTGGVSFGSLHF.

This clone has just a few counts. This chain joins TRBV7-2 and TRBJ2-1; 7 bases line up with TRBD2. With 4 bases clipped from V and 2 bases from J, the junction kept 8 bases outside the gene matches. The germline V gene has CDR1 SGHTA and CDR2 FQGNSA. This CDR3 spans 16 amino acids. This CDR3 reads CASSSGAGEAYNEQFF. In DNA form, the CDR3 reads TGTGCCAGCAGCTCCGGGGCGGGAGAAGCCTACAATGAGCAGTTCTTC.

This clone was seen a few times. J is TRBJ1-6 and V is TRBV4-2, with a tentative D call TRBD1 (5 bases). The V end was cut by 4 bases, the J end by 11 bases, with 15 bases between. The germline V gene encodes CDR1 LGHNA and CDR2 YNFKEQ. The CDR3 spans 14 residues. CDR3 nucleotide sequence: TGTGCCAGCAGCCGGGACGGAGGGATGCCACCCCTCCACTTT. Translation: CASSRDGGMPPLHF.